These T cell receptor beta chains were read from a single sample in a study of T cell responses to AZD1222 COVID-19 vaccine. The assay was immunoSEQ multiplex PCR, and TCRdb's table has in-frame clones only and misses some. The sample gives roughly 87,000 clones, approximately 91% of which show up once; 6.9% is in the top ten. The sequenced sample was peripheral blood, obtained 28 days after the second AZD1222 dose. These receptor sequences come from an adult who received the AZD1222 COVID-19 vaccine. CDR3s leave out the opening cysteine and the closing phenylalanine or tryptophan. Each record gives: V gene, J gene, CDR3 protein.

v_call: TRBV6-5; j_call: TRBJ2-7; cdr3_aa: ASSYSGQGSYEQY
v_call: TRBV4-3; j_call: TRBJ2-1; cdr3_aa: ASSQDKGPYNEQF
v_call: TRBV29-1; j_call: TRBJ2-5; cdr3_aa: SVYREQETQY
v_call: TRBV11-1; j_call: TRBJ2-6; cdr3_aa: ASSFSDGANVLT
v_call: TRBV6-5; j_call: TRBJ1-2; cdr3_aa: ASSYSRGGRGYT
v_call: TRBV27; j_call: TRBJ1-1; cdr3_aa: ASSSSRDGEAF
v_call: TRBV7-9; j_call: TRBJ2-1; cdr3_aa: ASSQNSLITRNEQF
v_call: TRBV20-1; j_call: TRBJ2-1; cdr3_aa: SAANNEQF
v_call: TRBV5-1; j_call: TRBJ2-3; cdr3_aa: ASSLVGRGTDTQY
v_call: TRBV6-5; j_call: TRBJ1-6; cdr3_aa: ASSRDRLRSPLH
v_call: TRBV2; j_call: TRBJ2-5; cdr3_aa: ASSGGTGGRETQY
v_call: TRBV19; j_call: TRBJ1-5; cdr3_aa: ASSSQGGNQPQH
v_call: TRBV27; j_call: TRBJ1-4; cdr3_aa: ASSLGTTNEKLF
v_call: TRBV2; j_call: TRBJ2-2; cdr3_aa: ASRDSGGGLRRELF
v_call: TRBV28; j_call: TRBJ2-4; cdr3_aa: ASSPTGNTKNIQY
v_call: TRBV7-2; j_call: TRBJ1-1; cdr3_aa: ASSRPRGEAF
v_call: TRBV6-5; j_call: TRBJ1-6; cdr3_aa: ASSYDTSRNSPLH
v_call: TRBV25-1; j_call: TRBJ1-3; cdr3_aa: ASSVLGSGNTIY
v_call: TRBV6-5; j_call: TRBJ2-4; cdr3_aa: ASFSGLLAKNIQY
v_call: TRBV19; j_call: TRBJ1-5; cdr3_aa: ASSRTTGNSNQPQH
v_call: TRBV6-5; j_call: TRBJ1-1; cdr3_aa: ASSYSSREAF
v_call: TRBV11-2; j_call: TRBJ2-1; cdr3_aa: ASSLSAGGNEQF
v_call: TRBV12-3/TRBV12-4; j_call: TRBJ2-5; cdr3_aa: ASEEREGNTQY
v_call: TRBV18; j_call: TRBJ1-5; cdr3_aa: ASSPPAGQPQH
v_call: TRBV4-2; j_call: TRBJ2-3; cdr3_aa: ASSQDRGSTDTQY
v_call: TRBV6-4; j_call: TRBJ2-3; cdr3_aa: ASSEGEVSDTQY
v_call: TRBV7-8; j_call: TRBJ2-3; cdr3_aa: ASSLGPSRVTDTQY
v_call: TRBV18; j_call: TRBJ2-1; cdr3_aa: ASSTRPGGRDNEQF
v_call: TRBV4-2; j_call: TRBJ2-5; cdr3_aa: ASSRGTSGFQETQY
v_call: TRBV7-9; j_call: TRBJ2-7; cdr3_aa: ASSYREPVGGQY
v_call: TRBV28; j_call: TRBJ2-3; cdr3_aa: ASSFGGGVTDTQY
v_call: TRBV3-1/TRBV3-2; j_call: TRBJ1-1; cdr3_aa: ASSPWTGRDTEAF
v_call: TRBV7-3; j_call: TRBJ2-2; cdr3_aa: ASSLDNTGELF
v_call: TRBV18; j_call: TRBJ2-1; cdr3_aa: ASSGGSSYNEQF
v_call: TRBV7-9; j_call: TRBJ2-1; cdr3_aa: ASSNGLRGTSGRSYNEQF
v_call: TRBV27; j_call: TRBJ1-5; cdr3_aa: ASSLGQFQPQH
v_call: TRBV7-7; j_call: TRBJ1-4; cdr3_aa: ASSTAGPQVHATNEKLF
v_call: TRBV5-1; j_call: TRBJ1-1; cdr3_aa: ASSLDGQANTEAF
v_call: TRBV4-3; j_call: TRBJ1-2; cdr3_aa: ASSQGRETGAGYT